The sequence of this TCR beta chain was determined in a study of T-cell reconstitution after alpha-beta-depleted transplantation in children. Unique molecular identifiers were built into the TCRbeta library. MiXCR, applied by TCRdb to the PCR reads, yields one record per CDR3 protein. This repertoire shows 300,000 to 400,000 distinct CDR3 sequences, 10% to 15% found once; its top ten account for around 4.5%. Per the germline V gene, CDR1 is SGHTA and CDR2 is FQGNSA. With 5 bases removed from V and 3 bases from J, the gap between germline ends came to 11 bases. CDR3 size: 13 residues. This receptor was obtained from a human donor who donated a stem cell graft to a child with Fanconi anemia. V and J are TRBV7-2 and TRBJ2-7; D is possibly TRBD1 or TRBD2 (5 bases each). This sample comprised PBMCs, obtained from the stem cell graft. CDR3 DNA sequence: TGTGCCAGCAGCCGGGACCTCAACTACGAGCAGTACTTC. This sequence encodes CASSRDLNYEQYF.